The rows below give T cell receptor beta chains drawn from one sample of a study of regulatory T cells in long-lasting Graves disease. TCRdb fed the multiplex PCR reads into MiXCR, producing one record per CDR3 protein. This repertoire shows 650,000 to 850,000 distinct CDR3 sequences, 25% to 35% found once; its top ten account for about two fifths. The starting material was peripheral blood mononuclear cells (PBMCs), obtained when the disease was refractory, from a patient treated with antithyroid drugs. The receptors here all came from a female donor with Graves disease. CDR3s include the opening cysteine and the closing phenylalanine or tryptophan. The order of the fields is clone size, D gene, V gene, J gene, CDR3 protein, CDR3 DNA. D genes are given only for firm matches. Clone size, where shown, is once, few, many, or a class for clones that have expanded.

>few|TRBD2|TRBV6-5|TRBJ2-7
CASSYSTLAGSYEQYF
TGTGCCAGCAGTTACTCGACACTAGCGGGCTCCTACGAGCAGTACTTC
>many|NA|TRBV28|TRBJ2-5
CASSPPGVNQETQYF
TGTGCCAGCAGTCCTCCCGGTGTAAACCAAGAGACCCAGTACTTC
>few|NA|TRBV28|TRBJ2-2
CASSRKTSGWSGELFF
TGTGCCAGCAGTCGGAAAACGAGCGGATGGTCCGGGGAGCTGTTTTTT
>NA|TRBD1|TRBV2|TRBJ1-1
CASSAGQGFAFF
TGTGCCAGCAGCGCGGGACAGGGATTCGCTTTCTTT
>NA|NA|TRBV27|TRBJ2-2
CASRVRENTGELFF
TGTGCCAGCAGGGTGCGGGAGAACACCGGGGAGCTGTTTTTT
>NA|NA|TRBV28|TRBJ2-2
CASSYPRGGPNTGELFF
TGTGCCAGCAGTTACCCCAGGGGAGGGCCGAACACCGGGGAGCTGTTTTTT
>few|NA|TRBV20-1|TRBJ1-2
CSAREQGTNYGYTF
TGCAGTGCTAGAGAACAGGGAACCAACTATGGCTACACCTTC
>many|NA|TRBV28|TRBJ1-3
CASSFLQGSGNTIYF
TGTGCCAGCAGTTTTCTTCAGGGCTCTGGAAACACCATATATTTT
>many|NA|TRBV6-1|TRBJ1-1
CASSTGRLNTEAFF
TGTGCCAGCAGTACCGGACGGCTGAACACTGAAGCTTTCTTT
>many|TRBD2|TRBV2|TRBJ2-7
CASSGTSGSEQYF
TGTGCCAGCAGTGGGACTAGCGGGAGCGAGCAGTACTTC
>few|TRBD1|TRBV12-3/TRBV12-4|TRBJ1-4
CASSLVGQGLANEKLFF
TGTGCCAGCAGTTTAGTGGGACAGGGGTTAGCTAATGAAAAACTGTTTTTT
>NA|NA|TRBV7-2|TRBJ2-2
CASSLARAGGELFF
TGTGCCAGCAGCTTAGCCAGGGCGGGCGGGGAGCTGTTTTTT
>NA|NA|TRBV3-1|TRBJ2-2
CTSSQDLGTGELFF
TGTACCAGCAGCCAAGACTTAGGAACCGGGGAGCTGTTTTTT
>few|TRBD1|TRBV24-1|TRBJ2-2
CATSDLNRGTGELFF
TGTGCCACCAGTGATTTGAACAGGGGGACCGGGGAGCTGTTTTTT
>NA|NA|TRBV5-1|TRBJ1-2
CASSLVGIGRGYTF
TGCGCCAGCAGCTTGGTGGGCATCGGTCGGGGCTACACCTTC
>NA|NA|TRBV20-1|TRBJ1-5
CSAWDKWNQPQHF
TGCAGTGCCTGGGACAAGTGGAATCAGCCCCAGCATTTT